This T cell receptor beta chain originates from a study of T cell responses to AZD1222 COVID-19 vaccine. Findings and caveats of the study: The donor cohort was predominantly white British with a female majority, and clonal diversity may have been underestimated. Close to half of spike-specific TCRs reportedly recognize unmutated variant regions.

Germline V gene lookup returns CDR1 LGHDT and CDR2 YNNKEL (reference sequence). V dropped 4 bases and J dropped 8; count of bases not matched to a gene: 12. The CDR3 consists of 18 residues. Worth noting for this clone: The antigen is undetermined.

Second-dose intervals of approximately 4 or approximately 12 weeks were pooled. TCRdb's copy holds only in-frame clones and misses some; the assay was immunoSEQ multiplex PCR. This table holds roughly 170,000 clones, 85% to 95% found once. Sequencing used peripheral blood, obtained 28 days after the second AZD1222 dose. The clonotype was recovered from an adult who received the AZD1222 COVID-19 vaccine. This rearrangement joins TRBV3-1 (or the pseudogene TRBV3-2) to TRBJ2-1, with TRBD2 identical over 15 bases. This CDR3 is CASSLRGTGLAGGHEQFF. The CDR3 nucleotides read TGTGCCAGCAGCCTAAGGGGCACGGGACTAGCGGGAGGCCATGAGCAGTTCTTC.